This TCR beta chain was captured in a study of cytomegalovirus exposure and HLA in healthy donors. About this clone: The antigen is not known.

Study-level findings and limits: Common viral pathogens seemed, in a later analysis, to connect with several of the most significant clusters.

This CDR3 has 14 residues. Germline CDR1 reads SGHAT; CDR2 reads FQNNGV. V was cut by 1 base and J by 5 bases, with 9 bases left in between. It was with 60 Vbeta and 13 Jbeta primers that the PCR ran. Sequencing used immunoSEQ multiplex PCR; TCRdb keeps in-frame clones, though not all of them. The data show tens of thousands of clones, around 79% seen once. The chain carries TRBV11-2 and TRBJ1-5; D might be TRBD1 (5 bases). The sample was PBMCs. This TCR derives from a man aged 18 to 35 in good health and CMV-seropositive. The CDR3 DNA sequence: TGTGCCAGCAGCTTAGCCGGGGGACATCAGCCCCAGCATTTT. Protein sequence: CASSLAGGHQPQHF. The full variable domain, with the rest looked up from reference TRBV11-2 and TRBJ1-5, is EAGVAQSPRYKIIEKRQSVAFWCNPISGHATLYWYQQILGQGPKLLIQFQNNGVVDDSQLPKDRFSAERLKGVDSTLKIQPAKLEDSAVYLCASSLAGGHQPQHFGDGTRLSIL.